Shown below are 18 T cell receptor beta chains from a single sample sequenced in a study of Ad26.COV2.S vaccination and SARS-CoV-2 variants. The treatment is: 19 received Ad26.COV2.S at low or high dose, single or two shots; about 5 received placebo; per-sample allocation not given. Samples came from day 63 after the first vaccine or placebo injection. The assay was immunoSEQ multiplex PCR, and TCRdb's table has in-frame clones only and misses some. The profile shows 300,000 to 400,000 clones, roughly 85% of them singletons. The sequences come from peripheral blood, collected in a trial of Ad26.COV2.S vaccine versus placebo. The source is a person aged 18-65 years who received the Ad26.COV2.S COVID-19 vaccine or a placebo.

The chain combines TRBV6-5 with TRBJ2-2; 8 bases fit TRBD2. The germline V gene has CDR1 MNHEY and CDR2 SVGAGI. CDR3 size: 15 residues. V shed 6 bases and J 7 bases; nucleotides not matched to a gene: 10. CDR3 DNA: TGTGCCAGCAGCTCGGGACTAGGGGTAATCGGGGAGCTGTTTTTT. Protein sequence: CASSSGLGVIGELFF.

The chain combines TRBV6-2 or TRBV6-3 with TRBJ1-5, with D possibly matching TRBD1 (6 bases). The ends were cut back, 0 bases at V and 7 bases at J, with 19 bases in the middle. This CDR3 contains 17 residues. Germline V CDR1 and CDR2: MNHEY, SVGEGT. The CDR3 region is CASSYSRRQAGNQPQHF. The CDR3 nucleotides read TGTGCCAGCAGTTACTCGCGGAGACAGGCGGGAAACCAGCCCCAGCATTTT.

This rearrangement joins TRBV19 to TRBJ2-5, with TRBD2 matching over 7 bases. Trimming removed 3 bases from V and 4 bases from J; junction bases left unmatched: 8. CDR1 is LNHDA, CDR2 SQIVND, per germline (reference sequence). This CDR3 comprises 15 residues. CDR3 nucleotide sequence: TGTGCCAGTAGTATCGATAGAGCGGGACGAGAGACCCAGTACTTC. It yields the protein CASSIDRAGRETQYF.

The J gene is TRBJ2-2, the V gene TRBV7-2; TRBD1 might be the D (6 bases). Trimming shortened V by 2 bases and J by 0 bases, and 13 bases separated the two germline ends. CDR1 and CDR2 from the germline V gene are SGHTA and FQGNSA. The CDR3 contains 17 residues. CDR3 loop: CASSLFSWTANTGELFF. CDR3 DNA: TGTGCCAGCAGCTTATTCAGTTGGACAGCGAACACCGGGGAGCTGTTTTTT.

The chain joins TRBV18 to TRBJ2-7; TRBD2 aligns across 10 bases. This CDR3 has 15 residues. The germline V gene encodes CDR1 KGHSH and CDR2 LQKENI. J gave up 1 base and V 2 bases, and 2 bases lay outside the gene matches. For the CDR3, the DNA is TGTGCCAGCTCACCAGCACTAGCGGGGTCCTACGAGCAGTACTTC. Translated, it gives CASSPALAGSYEQYF. Full variable domain (missing parts from reference TRBV18 and TRBJ2-7): NAGVMQNPRHLVRRRGQEARLRCSPMKGHSHVYWYRQLPEEGLKFMVYLQKENIIDESGMPKERFSAEFPKEGPSILRIQQVVRGDSAAYFCASSPALAGSYEQYFGPGTRLTVT.

This chain joins TRBV7-2 and TRBJ2-7; 7 bases are shared with TRBD1. The germline gives CDR1 SGHTA, CDR2 FQGNSA. Germline trimming cut 3 bases from V and 2 bases from J; bases unmatched to any gene: 4. This CDR3 has 14 residues. The CDR3 loop is CASSLDRYTYEQYF. The CDR3 nucleotides are TGTGCCAGCAGCTTGGACAGGTACACCTACGAGCAGTACTTC.

This clone came up once. The V gene is TRBV27, the J gene TRBJ2-1; 10 bases align to TRBD2. The germline CDR1 and CDR2 sequences are MNHEY and SMNVEV (reference sequence). The V gene end was trimmed by 4 bases and the J gene end by 2 bases; junction bases not matched to a gene: 8. The CDR3 is 17 residues long. DNA for the CDR3: TGTGCCAGCAGTTCCCTGGATACTAGCGGGGCCTACAATGAGCAGTTCTTC. Translation: CASSSLDTSGAYNEQFF.

The CDR3 region has the DNA TGTGCCAGCAGCTTAACAGGGGGGAGCTCCTACAATGAGCAGTTCTTC. It is translated as CASSLTGGSSYNEQFF. The chain links TRBV11-2 to TRBJ2-1, with 8 bases lining up with TRBD1. The CDR3 is 16 residues long. The trim removed 2 bases at V and 0 bases at J, leaving 3 bases unmatched. Germline CDR1 and CDR2: SGHAT and FQNNGV.

Written as DNA, the CDR3 is TGTGCCAGCACCAGTATGAACCTCTCTGGAAACACCATATATTTT. Its translation: CASTSMNLSGNTIYF. This sequence joins TRBV6-5 and TRBJ1-3; D remains ambiguous. Deletions cut 7 bases from V and 0 bases from J, with 13 bases between. There are 15 residues in the CDR3. Germline values: CDR1 MNHEY, CDR2 SVGAGI.

The V call is TRBV5-1, the J call TRBJ1-3; a possible D gene is TRBD1 (5 bases). The germline CDR1 and CDR2 sequences are SGHRS and YFSETQ. V was clipped by 4 bases and J by 4 bases, with 15 bases between them. The CDR3 is 15 amino acids. CDR3 bases: TGCGCCAGCAGCCCCTTGGGAGGGGTAGGAAACACCATATATTTT. Translated: CASSPLGGVGNTIYF. Variable domain in full (rest from reference TRBV5-1 and TRBJ1-3): KAGVTQTPRYLIKTRGQQVTLSCSPISGHRSVSWYQQTPGQGLQFLFEYFSETQRNKGNFPGRFSGRQFSNSRSEMNVSTLELGDSALYLCASSPLGGVGNTIYFGEGSWLTVV.

This chain uses TRBV13 with TRBJ2-3; possible D gene TRBD1, 5 bases. This CDR3 region has 17 residues. Germline CDR1 is PRHDT and CDR2 is FYEKMQ (reference sequence). V lost 1 base and J 0 bases, leaving 14 bases between the germline ends. The CDR3 DNA reads TGTGCCAGCAGCTTAGAGGGGTGGGGTACTAGCACAGATACGCAGTATTTT. This codes for CASSLEGWGTSTDTQYF.

This chain uses TRBV29-1 with TRBJ1-3; 9 bases are a match to TRBD1. This CDR3 comprises 15 residues. CDR1 is SQVTM and CDR2 is ANQGSEA in the germline V gene. The ends lost 4 bases at V and 4 bases at J; junction bases unmatched: 8. The CDR3 spells CSVAPHDRGGNTIYF. CDR3 sequence (DNA): TGCAGCGTTGCCCCCCACGACAGGGGGGGAAACACCATATATTTT.

The chain links TRBV27 to TRBJ2-7; D is undetermined. Germline V gene sequence: CDR1 MNHEY, CDR2 SMNVEV (reference sequence). This CDR3 region has 14 residues. V was clipped by 1 base and J by 6 bases, with 13 bases between them. In DNA form, the CDR3 reads TGTGCCAGCAGTTTATATCTGACGTCGAGCGAGCAGTACTTC. Translating it yields CASSLYLTSSEQYF.

The chain carries TRBV30 and TRBJ1-3, with D tentatively TRBD1 (6 bases). Germline V CDR1 and CDR2: GTSNPN, SVGIG (reference sequence). The CDR3 is made up of 15 amino acids. CDR3 in amino acids: CASHPRGGTGNTIYF. The CDR3 bases are TGTGCGTCCCACCCTAGGGGGGGGACTGGAAACACCATATATTTT.

As DNA, the CDR3 is TGTGCCAGCAGCCAAGATCAAAGCCCGCCGTATTTT. Its translation is CASSQDQSPPYF. The V call is TRBV3-1 (or the pseudogene TRBV3-2), the J call TRBJ2-3, with D uncertain. There are 12 residues in the CDR3. Germline CDR1 is LGHDT and CDR2 is YNNKEL (reference sequence). Trimming took off 0 bases at V and 14 bases at J, with 12 bases between the two ends.

V usage is TRBV10-2 and J usage is TRBJ2-7, with TRBD1 identical over 7 bases. The CDR3 spans 13 residues. Per the germline V gene, CDR1 is WSHSY and CDR2 is SAAADI. The junction had 4 bases not matched to a gene; V was cut back by 6 bases and J by 2 bases. The CDR3 sequence is CASSGRGTYEQYF. The CDR3 DNA is TGCGCCAGCAGCGGCAGGGGGACCTACGAGCAGTACTTC.

The chain is built from TRBV28 and TRBJ2-1; D is possibly TRBD2 (6 bases). The germline V gene encodes CDR1 MDHEN and CDR2 SYDVKM. The V and J ends lost 7 bases and 0 bases respectively, with 13 bases between them. CDR3 length: 15 amino acids. The CDR3 coding sequence is TGTGCCAGCACCCCCGCCGGGAGCTCCTACAATGAGCAGTTCTTC. It translates to CASTPAGSSYNEQFF.

The table lists this clone with a count of one. The chain links TRBV10-3 to TRBJ1-2, with 8 bases matching TRBD1. After removal of 4 bases from V and 2 bases from J, the junction contained 6 bases not matched to a gene. CDR1 ENHRY and CDR2 SYGVKD come from the germline V gene. The CDR3 totals 15 residues. The CDR3 protein is CAISVDRGANYGYTF. The CDR3 DNA is TGTGCCATCAGTGTTGACAGGGGTGCGAACTATGGCTACACCTTC.